This TCR beta chain was profiled in a study of T cell repertoires in cytomegalovirus infection. Overall study context: Based on public TCR beta signatures, there were indications of CMV infection and of a matching HLA type.

Broader study findings: HLA-C-restricted CMV clonotypes gave the most frequent clonotype in two of eight donors. Summed frequency of shared TCR beta families picked out CMV carriers who also had the relevant HLA.

Of note for this clonotype: Its antigen is unidentified.

The CDR3 has 13 amino acids. V lost 7 bases and J 4 bases, leaving 10 bases between the germline ends. Each CDR3 protein is one row after TCRdb ran MiXCR on the reads. The top ten clones hold about 10% of a sample with around 350,000 distinct CDR3 sequences, 15% to 20% of them seen once. The gene calls are TRBV12-3 or TRBV12-4 and TRBJ2-2; unclear D gene. This receptor was obtained from a human donor in good health (CMV status not recorded). Some clones in this sample may be carry-over from other donors' samples. The sequenced sample consisted of PBMCs. DNA for the CDR3: TGTGCCAGCACCAGTCTGTCCACCGGGGAGCTGTTTTTT. Its protein product is CASTSLSTGELFF.